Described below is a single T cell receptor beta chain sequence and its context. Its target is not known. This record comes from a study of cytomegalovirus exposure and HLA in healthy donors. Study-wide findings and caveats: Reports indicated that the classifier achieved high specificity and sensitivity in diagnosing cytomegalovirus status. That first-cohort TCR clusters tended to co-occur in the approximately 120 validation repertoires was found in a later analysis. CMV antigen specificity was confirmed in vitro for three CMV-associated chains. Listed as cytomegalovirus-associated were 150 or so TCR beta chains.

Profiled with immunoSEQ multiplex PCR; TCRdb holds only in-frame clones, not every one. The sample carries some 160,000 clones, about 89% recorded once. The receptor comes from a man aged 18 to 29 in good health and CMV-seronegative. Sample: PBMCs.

CDR3: CASSIRQGLGDTQYF. CDR3 sequence (DNA): TGTGCCAGTAGTATTCGACAGGGCCTGGGGGATACGCAGTATTTT. The rearrangement uses TRBV19 and TRBJ2-3; 7 nucleotides agree with TRBD1. The CDR3 spans 15 residues. Trimming at V came to 3 bases and at J to 6 bases, leaving 9 bases not matched to a gene. Germline CDR1 is LNHDA and CDR2 is SQIVND (reference sequence).